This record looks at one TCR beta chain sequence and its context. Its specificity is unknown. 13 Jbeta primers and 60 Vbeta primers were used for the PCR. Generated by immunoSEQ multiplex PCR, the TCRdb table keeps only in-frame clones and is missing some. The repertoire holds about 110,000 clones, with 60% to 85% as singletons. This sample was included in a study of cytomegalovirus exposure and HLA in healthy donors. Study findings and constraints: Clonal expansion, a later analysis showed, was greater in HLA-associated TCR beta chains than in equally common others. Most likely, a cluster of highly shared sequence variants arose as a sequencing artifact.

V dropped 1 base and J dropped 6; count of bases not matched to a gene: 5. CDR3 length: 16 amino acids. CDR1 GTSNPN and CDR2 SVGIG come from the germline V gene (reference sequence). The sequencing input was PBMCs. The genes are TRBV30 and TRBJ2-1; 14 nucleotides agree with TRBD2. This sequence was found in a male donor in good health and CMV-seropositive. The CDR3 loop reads CAWSARGLAGGNEQFF. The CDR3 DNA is TGTGCCTGGAGTGCCCGAGGACTAGCGGGAGGCAATGAGCAGTTCTTC.